This T cell receptor (beta chain) stems from a study of cytomegalovirus exposure and HLA in healthy donors. The PCR made use of 60 Vbeta and 13 Jbeta primers. The method was immunoSEQ multiplex PCR; TCRdb's version includes in-frame clones alone and lacks a portion of them. The repertoire holds around 70,000 clones, with around 65% as singletons. Study-level points and caveats: A later analysis showed HLA-associated TCR beta chains outstripping equally common others in clonal expansion.

This CDR3 has 15 residues. J gave up 7 bases and V 2 bases, and 7 bases lay outside the gene matches. The V gene's germline CDR1 is MNHEY and CDR2 SMNVEV (reference sequence). As to this clone: Antigen specificity is unknown.

Sequenced sample: PBMCs. This TCR came from a man between 60 and 70 years old in good health and CMV-seropositive. This sequence joins TRBV27 and TRBJ2-1, with TRBD2 matching over 8 bases. DNA for the CDR3: TGTGCCAGCAGTTTACGGGTAGCGGGATCTAATGAGCAGTTCTTC. It is translated as CASSLRVAGSNEQFF.